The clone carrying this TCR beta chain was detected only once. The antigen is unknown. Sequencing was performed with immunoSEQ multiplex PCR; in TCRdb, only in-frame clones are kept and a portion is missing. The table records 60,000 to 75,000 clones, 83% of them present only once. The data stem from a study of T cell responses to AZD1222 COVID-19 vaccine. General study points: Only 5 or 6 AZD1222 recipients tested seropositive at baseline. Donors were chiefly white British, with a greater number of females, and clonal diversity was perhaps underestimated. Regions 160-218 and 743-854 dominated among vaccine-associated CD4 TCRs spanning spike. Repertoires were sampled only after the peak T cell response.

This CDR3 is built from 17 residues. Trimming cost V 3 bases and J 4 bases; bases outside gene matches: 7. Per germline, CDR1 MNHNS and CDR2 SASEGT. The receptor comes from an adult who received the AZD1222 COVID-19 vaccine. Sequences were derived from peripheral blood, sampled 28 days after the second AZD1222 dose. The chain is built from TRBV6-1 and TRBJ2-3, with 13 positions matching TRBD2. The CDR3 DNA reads TGTGCCAGCAGTGACGACGGGACTAGCGGGAAGCCAGATACGCAGTATTTT. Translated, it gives CASSDDGTSGKPDTQYF.